This TCR beta chain was obtained from a study of blood T cells in healthy people across ages. Broader study findings: Per million T cells, TCR beta diversity dropped about linearly as age rose.

This clonotype was counted between two and nine times. Its specificity is not known. The V and J ends lost 6 bases and 0 bases respectively, with 8 bases between them. The CDR3 sequence is 13 residues long. CDR1 and CDR2 from the germline V gene are SQVTM and ANQGSEA. Through a sample-barcoded 5' primer and a J-beta primer mix, a second PCR was run for roughly 6 to 11 cycles. Using its own MiXCR run on the 5' RACE reads, TCRdb lists one record per CDR3 protein. The table records more than 700,000 distinct CDR3 sequences, 53% of them present only once. Donors each provided about 10 milliliters of peripheral blood. Each sample gave at least 6.5 million isolated PBMCs.

The TCR was taken from a man older than 75 in good health. The specimen sequenced was blood. The chain combines TRBV29-1 with TRBJ2-2; weak D call: TRBD2 (5 bases). The CDR3 loop reads CSVRGSNTGELFF. CDR3 DNA sequence: TGCAGCGTCCGGGGATCGAACACCGGGGAGCTGTTTTTT.